These 3 T cell receptor beta chains were sequenced from one sample in a study of shared T cell receptors in the human thymus. Produced via immunoSEQ multiplex PCR; TCRdb's table is partial and in-frame only. The sample lists about 610,000 clones, more than 75% occurring once. These data are also associated with another study on human thymus T cells.

The sample comprised thymocytes. The receptors derive from a boy in the first two years of life with a congenital heart defect.

The CDR3 DNA sequence: TGTGCCAGCAGCTCTAAACCCCTCAGGGGGAGCCACGAGCAGTACTTC. Translating it yields CASSSKPLRGSHEQYF. The chain is built from TRBV11-3 and TRBJ2-7; 7 positions agree with TRBD1. Germline lookup yields CDR1 SGHNT and CDR2 YENEEA. V shed 4 bases, J shed 5 bases, and the junction held 14 bases outside the gene matches. The CDR3 extends over 16 amino acids.

The genes are TRBV4-3 and TRBJ2-2; D perhaps matches TRBD1 (5 bases). The V gene lost 2 bases and the J gene lost 4 bases, with 17 bases spanning the gap. The CDR3 covers 17 residues. Germline lookup yields CDR1 LGHNA and CDR2 YSLEER. The CDR3 sequence: CASSQLGQGRGTGELFF. The CDR3, as DNA: TGCGCCAGCAGCCAATTGGGTCAGGGAAGGGGCACCGGGGAGCTGTTTTTT.

This clone has just a few counts. The CDR3 DNA sequence: TGTGCCAGCAGCCAAACGGGAGTAGCGGACGAGCAGTACTTC. Translated, it gives CASSQTGVADEQYF. The rearrangement uses TRBV4-2 and TRBJ2-7, with D maybe TRBD2 (6 bases). The V end was cut by 2 bases, the J end by 5 bases, with 13 bases between. Germline CDR1 and CDR2: LGHNA and YNFKEQ. The CDR3 consists of 14 residues.